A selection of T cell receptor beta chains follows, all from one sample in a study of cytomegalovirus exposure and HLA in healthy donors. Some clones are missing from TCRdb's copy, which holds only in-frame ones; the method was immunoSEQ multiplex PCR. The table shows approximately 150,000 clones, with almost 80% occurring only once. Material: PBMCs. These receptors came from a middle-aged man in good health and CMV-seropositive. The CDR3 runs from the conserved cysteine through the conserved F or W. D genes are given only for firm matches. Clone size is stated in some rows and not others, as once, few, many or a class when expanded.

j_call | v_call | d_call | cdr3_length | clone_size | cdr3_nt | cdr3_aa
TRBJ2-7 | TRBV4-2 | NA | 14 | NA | TGTGCCAGCAGCCAAGATGCCCGGGGTGACGAGCAGTACTTC | CASSQDARGDEQYF
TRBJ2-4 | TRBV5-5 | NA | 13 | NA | TGTGCCAGCAGCTTTTTGCCCGAAAACAGTCAGTACTTT | CASSFLPENSQYF
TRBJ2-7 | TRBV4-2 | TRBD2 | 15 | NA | TGTGCCAGCAGCCAAGGGACTAGCGGGAGTGACGAGCAGTACTTC | CASSQGTSGSDEQYF
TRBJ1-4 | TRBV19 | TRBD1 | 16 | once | TGTGCCAGTAGTATCGCCCCGACAGGGAGAGCTGAAAAACTGTTTTTT | CASSIAPTGRAEKLFF
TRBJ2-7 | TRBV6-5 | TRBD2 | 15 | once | TGTGCCAGCAGTTACCTAGGGGAGGGGAATTACGAGCAGTACTTC | CASSYLGEGNYEQYF
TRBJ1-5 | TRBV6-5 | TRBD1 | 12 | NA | TGTGCCAGCGGACAGGGAAATCAGCCCCAGCATTTT | CASGQGNQPQHF
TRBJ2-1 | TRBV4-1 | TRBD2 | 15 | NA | TGCGCCAGCACAAAAACGCTAGCGGCCTACAATGAGCAGTTCTTC | CASTKTLAAYNEQFF
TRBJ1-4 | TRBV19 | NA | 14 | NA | TGTGCCAGTAGTCTCGGGTCAACTAATGAAAAACTGTTTTTT | CASSLGSTNEKLFF
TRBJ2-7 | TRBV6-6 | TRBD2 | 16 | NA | TGTGCCAGCAGGCCTCAGGGAGCGGGAGCGGTGTACGAGCAGTACTTC | CASRPQGAGAVYEQYF
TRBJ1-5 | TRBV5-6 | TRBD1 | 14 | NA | TGTGCCAGCAGCCCAGGGGGTAGCAATCAGCCCCAGCATTTT | CASSPGGSNQPQHF
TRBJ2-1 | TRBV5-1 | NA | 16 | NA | TGCGCCAGCAGCTACCGCGGACACCGCTCCTACAATGAGCAGTTCTTC | CASSYRGHRSYNEQFF
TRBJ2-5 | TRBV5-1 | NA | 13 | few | TGCGCCAGCAATGGGGCAGGACAAGAGACCCAGTACTTC | CASNGAGQETQYF
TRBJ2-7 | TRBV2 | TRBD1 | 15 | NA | TGTGCCAGCAGACTTGACAGGGGCCCCTCGCGCGAGCAGTACTTC | CASRLDRGPSREQYF
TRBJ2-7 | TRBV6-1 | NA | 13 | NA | TGTGCCAGCAACGGTCTACAGGGATACGAGCAGTACTTC | CASNGLQGYEQYF
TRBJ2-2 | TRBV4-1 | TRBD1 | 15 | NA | TGCGCCAGCAGCCAAGATGGACAGGGGGCCGGGGAGCTGTTTTTT | CASSQDGQGAGELFF